This T cell receptor beta chain was obtained from a study of shared clonotypes between healthy human individuals. The study, taken as a whole, reports: A small donor pool kept down the genetic and exposure-history diversity that was represented.

The CDR3 has 15 residues. Germline V lookup: CDR1 SGHAT, CDR2 FQDESV (reference sequence). V shed 5 bases and J shed 6 bases, with 18 bases lying between them. Worth noting for this clone: Antigen unknown.

Donors included only healthy HIV-negative adults lacking recent acute infections or vaccinations. The authors ran the assay at deep level. Original processing notes: Filtering differed, since immunoSEQ gave only junction sequences and no quality scores. The method was immunoSEQ multiplex PCR; TCRdb's version includes in-frame clones alone and lacks a portion of them. V, J and clone size reflect that table, while D and trimming were determined from the DNA. In the table there are some 470,000 clones, over 65% of which are singletons. The chain employs TRBV11-1 and TRBJ2-3; TRBD2 might be the D (6 bases). Sequenced input: PBMCs. The clonotype was recovered from a woman between 40 and 55 years old in good health. Some clones in this sample may be carry-over from other donors' samples. The chain's CDR3 is CASSAGPLATDTQYF. The DNA of the CDR3 is TGTGCCAGCAGCGCCGGTCCTCTAGCGACCGATACGCAGTATTTT.